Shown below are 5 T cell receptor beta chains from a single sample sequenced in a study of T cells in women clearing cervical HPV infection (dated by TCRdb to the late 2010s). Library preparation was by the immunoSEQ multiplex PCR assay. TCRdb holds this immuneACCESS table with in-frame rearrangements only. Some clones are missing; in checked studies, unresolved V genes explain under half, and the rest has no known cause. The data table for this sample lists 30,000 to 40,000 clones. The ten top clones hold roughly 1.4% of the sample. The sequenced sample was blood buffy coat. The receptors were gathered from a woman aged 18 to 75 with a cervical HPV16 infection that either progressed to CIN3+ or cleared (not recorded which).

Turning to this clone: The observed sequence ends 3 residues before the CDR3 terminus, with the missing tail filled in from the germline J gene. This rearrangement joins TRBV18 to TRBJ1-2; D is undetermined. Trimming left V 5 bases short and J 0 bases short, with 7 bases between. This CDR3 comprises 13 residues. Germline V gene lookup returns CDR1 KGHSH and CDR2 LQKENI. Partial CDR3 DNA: TGTGCCAGCTCATCCAGAGCTAACTATGGC. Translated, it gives CASSSRANYG. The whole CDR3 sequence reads CASSSRANYGYTF.

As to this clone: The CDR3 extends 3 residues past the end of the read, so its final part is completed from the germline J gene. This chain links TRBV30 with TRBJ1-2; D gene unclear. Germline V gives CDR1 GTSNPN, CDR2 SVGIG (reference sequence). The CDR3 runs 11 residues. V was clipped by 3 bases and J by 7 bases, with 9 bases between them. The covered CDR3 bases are TGTGCCTGGAGAAGCTACGGTGGC. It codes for CAWRSYGG. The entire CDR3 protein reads CAWRSYGGYTF.

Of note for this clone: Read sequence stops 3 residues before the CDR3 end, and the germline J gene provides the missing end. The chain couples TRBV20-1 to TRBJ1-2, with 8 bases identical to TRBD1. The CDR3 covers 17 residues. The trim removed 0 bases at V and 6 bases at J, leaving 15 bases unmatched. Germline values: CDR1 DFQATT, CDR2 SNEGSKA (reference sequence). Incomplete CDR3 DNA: TGCAGTGCTAGAGAGAGGGGGACAGGTGAATTTTGGAATGGC. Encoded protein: CSARERGTGEFWNG. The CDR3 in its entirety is CSARERGTGEFWNGYTF.

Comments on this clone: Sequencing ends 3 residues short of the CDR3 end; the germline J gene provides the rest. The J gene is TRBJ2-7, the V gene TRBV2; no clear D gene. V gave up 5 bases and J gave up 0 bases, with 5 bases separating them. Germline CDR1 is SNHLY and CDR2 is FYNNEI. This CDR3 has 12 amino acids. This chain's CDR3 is CASSLSSYEQYF. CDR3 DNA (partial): TGTGCCAGCAGTTTATCCTCCTACGAG. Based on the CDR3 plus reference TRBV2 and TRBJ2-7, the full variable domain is EPEVTQTPSHQVTQMGQEVILRCVPISNHLYFYWYRQILGQKVEFLVSFYNNEISEKSEIFDDQFSVERPDGSNFTLKIRSTKLEDSAMYFCASSLSSYEQYFGPGTRLTVT.

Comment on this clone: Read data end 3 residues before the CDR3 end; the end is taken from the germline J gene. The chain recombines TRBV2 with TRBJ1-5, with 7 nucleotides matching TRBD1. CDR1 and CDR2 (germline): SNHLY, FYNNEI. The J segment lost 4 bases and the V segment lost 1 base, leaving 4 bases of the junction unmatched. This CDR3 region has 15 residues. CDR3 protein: CASSEGGTANQPQHF. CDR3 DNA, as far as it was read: TGTGCCAGCAGTGAAGGTGGGACAGCTAATCAGCCC.